Below, 30 T cell receptor beta chains from the same sample are listed, as sequenced in a study of T-cell reconstitution after alpha-beta-depleted transplantation in children. This sample's TCRbeta library carried unique molecular identifier barcodes. TCRdb analysed the PCR reads with MiXCR anew, one entry per CDR3 protein. The sample has about 980,000 distinct CDR3 sequences, less than 30% seen once. Sequences were derived from PBMCs, mostly from graft donor cells, sampled 360 days after TCRalphabeta/CD19-depleted stem cell transplant. Receptors were obtained from a boy less than two years old who had a stem cell transplant for SCID, so the T cells may come from the graft donor.

This clonotype was counted a few times. V and J are TRBV20-1 and TRBJ2-2; 8 nucleotides line up with TRBD1. The CDR3 loop spans 13 amino acids. V lost 6 bases to trimming and J lost 4 bases; unmatched junction nucleotides: 4. Germline V CDR1 and CDR2: DFQATT, SNEGSKA (reference sequence). The CDR3 is CSARGPGTGELFF. The CDR3 DNA follows: TGCAGTGCCAGGGGGCCGGGCACCGGGGAGCTGTTTTTT.

This clonotype has a handful of counts. The V gene is TRBV9, the J gene TRBJ2-4; a weak D match, TRBD2 (6 bases). Trimming pared 3 bases from V and 7 bases from J, leaving 11 bases between. CDR1 and CDR2 (germline): SGDLS, YYNGEE. This CDR3 has 13 residues. The CDR3 DNA follows: TGTGCCAGCAGCGCCGGGACTCAGAACATTCAGTACTTC. It specifies CASSAGTQNIQYF. The variable domain in full, completed from reference TRBV9 and TRBJ2-4, reads DSGVTQTPKHLITATGQRVTLRCSPRSGDLSVYWYQQSLDQGLQFLIQYYNGEERAKGNILERFSAQQFPDLHSELNLSSLELGDSALYFCASSAGTQNIQYFGAGTRLSVL.

This clonotype has a handful of counts. CDR3 sequence reads: CASTSGLTGNKDEQFF. DNA of the CDR3: TGTGCCAGCACGTCGGGATTGACAGGGAATAAGGATGAGCAGTTCTTC. The rearrangement joins TRBV2 to TRBJ2-1; TRBD1 aligns across 7 bases. The germline gives CDR1 SNHLY, CDR2 FYNNEI. V lost 7 bases to trimming and J lost 8 bases; unmatched junction nucleotides: 17. The CDR3 consists of 16 residues.

The sample holds a few counts of this clonotype. The J gene is TRBJ2-3, the V gene TRBV4-1, with 12 bases that match TRBD2. V lost 2 bases to trimming and J lost 0 bases; unmatched junction nucleotides: 12. This CDR3 is 20 amino acids long. Per the germline V gene, CDR1 is MGHRA and CDR2 is YSYEKL. The CDR3 coding sequence is TGCGCCAGCAGCCAATATCGTCTAGCGGGGGGGCTCCTTAGCACAGATACGCAGTATTTT. Its translation is CASSQYRLAGGLLSTDTQYF.

This clonotype has just a few counts. The chain uses TRBV5-1 and TRBJ1-3, with D unclear. This CDR3 contains 18 residues. V was clipped by 3 bases and J by 2 bases, with 21 bases between them. The V gene's germline CDR1 is SGHRS and CDR2 YFSETQ. CDR3 sequence reads: CASSSGTGLRNPGNTIYF. As DNA, the CDR3 is TGCGCCAGCAGCTCAGGCACCGGCCTAAGAAATCCTGGAAACACCATATATTTT.

The DNA for the CDR3 is TGTGCCAGCACCTGGGACGGAAACACCGGGGAGCTGTTTTTT. This translates into CASTWDGNTGELFF. The chain employs TRBV2 and TRBJ2-2; the D call may be TRBD1 or TRBD2 (5 bases each). The CDR3 spans 14 residues. V was clipped by 7 bases and J by 2 bases, with 11 bases between them. The V gene's germline CDR1 is SNHLY and CDR2 FYNNEI.

This clonotype was counted a few times. The J gene is TRBJ1-1, the V gene TRBV10-2; D gene uncertain. Trimming shortened V by 6 bases and J by 1 base, and 9 bases separated the two germline ends. Germline V gene sequence: CDR1 WSHSY, CDR2 SAAADI. CDR3 length: 13 amino acids. CDR3 nucleotides: TGCGCCAGCAGGCGGGTTTCGAACACTGAAGCTTTCTTT. Translated: CASRRVSNTEAFF.

V is TRBV15 and J is TRBJ2-3; D not certain. V lost 4 bases and J 2 bases, leaving 4 bases between the germline ends. This CDR3 region has 12 residues. Germline V gives CDR1 LNHNV, CDR2 YYDKDF (reference sequence). The CDR3 DNA follows: TGTGCCACCAGCACCGTCACAGATACGCAGTATTTT. This sequence encodes CATSTVTDTQYF.

The CDR3 DNA follows: TGCGCCAGCAGACGGACTAGCGGGGGGGCCGTAACAGATACGCAGTATTTT. It encodes CASRRTSGGAVTDTQYF. The chain combines TRBV5-1 with TRBJ2-3; 15 nucleotides agree with TRBD2. V lost 5 bases to trimming and J lost 3 bases; unmatched junction nucleotides: 7. This CDR3 contains 17 residues. The V gene's germline CDR1 is SGHRS and CDR2 YFSETQ. Filled out from reference TRBV5-1 and TRBJ2-3, the complete variable domain reads KAGVTQTPRYLIKTRGQQVTLSCSPISGHRSVSWYQQTPGQGLQFLFEYFSETQRNKGNFPGRFSGRQFSNSRSEMNVSTLELGDSALYLCASRRTSGGAVTDTQYFGPGTRLTVL.

This clonotype came up a few times. The rearrangement links TRBV12-3 or TRBV12-4 to TRBJ1-6, with 7 bases aligning to TRBD1. Trimming removed 5 bases from V and 3 bases from J; junction bases left unmatched: 4. The CDR3 consists of 15 residues. DNA of the CDR3: TGTGCCAGCAGTGACGGACAGGTCTATAATTCACCCCTCCACTTT. This gives the protein CASSDGQVYNSPLHF.

The chain carries TRBV29-1 and TRBJ2-1; 10 nucleotides align to TRBD2. The junction had 8 bases not matched to a gene; V was cut back by 7 bases and J by 5 bases. This CDR3 is built from 14 residues. CDR1 is SQVTM and CDR2 is ANQGSEA in the germline V gene. The CDR3, as DNA: TGCAGCGCAAAAAGGACTAGCGGAAACAATGAGCAGTTCTTC. The encoded protein is CSAKRTSGNNEQFF.

This clonotype was recorded a few times. The chain carries TRBV10-2 and TRBJ2-5; 8 bases agree with TRBD2. The CDR3 is 15 residues long. J lost 4 bases, V lost 11 bases, and 15 bases had no gene match. Germline CDR1 and CDR2: WSHSY and SAAADI. CDR3 region: CAARGKRGPRETQYF. The CDR3 DNA sequence: TGCGCCGCGAGGGGGAAGCGGGGGCCGAGAGAGACCCAGTACTTC.

This sequence joins TRBV11-2 and TRBJ2-3; TRBD1 agrees at 7 bases. CDR1 is SGHAT and CDR2 is FQNNGV in the germline V gene. CDR3 size: 16 residues. The trim removed 8 bases at V and 0 bases at J, leaving 11 bases unmatched. CDR3 loop: CASAPSRGQSTDTQYF. CDR3 coding DNA: TGTGCCAGCGCCCCGTCAAGGGGACAGAGCACAGATACGCAGTATTTT.

This clonotype occurred many times. This chain links TRBV12-3 or TRBV12-4 with TRBJ2-5; 9 bases match TRBD1. V gave up 6 bases and J gave up 3 bases; unmatched junction bases: 2. There are 13 residues in the CDR3. The CDR3 loop is CASSRTGEETQYF. CDR3 DNA: TGTGCCAGCAGCCGGACAGGGGAAGAGACCCAGTACTTC.

The rearrangement uses TRBV20-1 and TRBJ1-5; 9 bases are shared with TRBD1. V lost 1 base and J lost 6; bases outside the gene matches: 10. CDR3 length: 16 amino acids. Germline values: CDR1 DFQATT, CDR2 SNEGSKA (reference sequence). CDR3 amino acids: CSARGPSTGGFQPQHF. The DNA of the CDR3 is TGCAGTGCTAGAGGCCCCTCAACAGGGGGCTTTCAGCCCCAGCATTTT.

This clonotype appeared a few times. The chain recombines TRBV5-1 with TRBJ1-5; TRBD1 might be the D (6 bases). Deletions cut 2 bases from V and 9 bases from J, with 18 bases between. The CDR3 has 15 residues. Germline V gene lookup returns CDR1 SGHRS and CDR2 YFSETQ. CDR3 residues: CASSFLDRTQGPQHF. CDR3 DNA sequence: TGCGCCAGCAGCTTCCTCGACAGGACACAGGGGCCCCAGCATTTT.

The CDR3 region is CASSPLRQGTQLFQETQYF. CDR3 coding DNA: TGTGCCAGCTCACCCCTTAGACAGGGCACCCAACTCTTCCAAGAGACCCAGTACTTC. The chain recombines TRBV18 with TRBJ2-5, with 7 nucleotides matching TRBD1. The CDR3 consists of 19 residues. CDR1 and CDR2 from the germline V gene are KGHSH and LQKENI. V lost 3 bases to trimming and J lost 1 base; unmatched junction nucleotides: 17.

This clonotype was seen a handful of times. At one of its ends the junction is not consistent with the germline gene, which may arise from a read error. This sequence joins TRBV20-1 and TRBJ2-3; D may be TRBD2 (7 bases). This CDR3 has 14 residues. Germline assignment: CDR1 DFQATT and CDR2 SNEGSKA (reference sequence). As DNA, the CDR3 is TGCAGTGCAAGAGGGGGGGCGGAACCAGATACGCAGTATTTT. Amino acids: CSARGGAEPDTQYF.

The CDR3 coding sequence is TGCAGTGCGACCCCCGGGACAGGGCCCACTACAGGCGGCTACACCTTC. This gives the protein CSATPGTGPTTGGYTF. V and J are TRBV20-1 and TRBJ1-2; TRBD1 matches at 9 bases. CDR3 length: 16 amino acids. After removal of 6 bases from V and 8 bases from J, the junction contained 19 bases not matched to a gene. Germline CDR1 and CDR2: DFQATT and SNEGSKA (reference sequence).

This CDR3 reads CASSQDRGLKNQETQYF. CDR3 bases: TGTGCCAGCAGCCAAGATCGGGGGCTGAAGAATCAAGAGACCCAGTACTTC. The chain combines TRBV14 with TRBJ2-5; the D call may be TRBD1 or TRBD2 (6 bases each). Germline V gives CDR1 SGHDN, CDR2 FVKESK. V lost 0 bases, J lost 2 bases, and 16 bases lay in between. CDR3 size: 17 residues.

The chain is built from TRBV20-1 and TRBJ1-4, with 8 bases fitting TRBD1. V was pared by 1 base and J by 7 bases, with 11 bases of the junction left unmatched. Germline V gives CDR1 DFQATT, CDR2 SNEGSKA (reference sequence). The CDR3 consists of 16 residues. The CDR3: CSARVKAGGLFEKLFF. The CDR3 DNA sequence: TGCAGTGCTAGAGTGAAAGCAGGGGGCCTCTTTGAAAAACTGTTTTTT.

This clonotype was observed a handful of times. This chain uses TRBV14 with TRBJ2-7; D is perhaps TRBD2 (6 bases). The ends were cut back, 0 bases at V and 0 bases at J, with 18 bases in the middle. The germline gives CDR1 SGHDN, CDR2 FVKESK. The CDR3 covers 18 residues. This CDR3 reads CASSQDPGWEAGSYEQYF. CDR3 coding DNA: TGTGCCAGCAGCCAAGACCCAGGTTGGGAGGCCGGCTCCTACGAGCAGTACTTC.

This clonotype has a handful of counts. CDR3 nucleotide sequence: TGTGCCAGCAGTTTACATCGGTCTAGCGGGGGGGACTCCTACGAGCAGTACTTC. Its translation: CASSLHRSSGGDSYEQYF. The chain couples TRBV12-3 or TRBV12-4 to TRBJ2-7; 12 nucleotides line up with TRBD2. This CDR3 is 18 amino acids long. V shed 2 bases and J 0 bases; nucleotides not matched to a gene: 8.

This clonotype was observed a handful of times. The chain has TRBV20-1 and TRBJ2-7, with TRBD2 identical over 9 bases. This CDR3 has 14 residues. The V gene end was trimmed by 1 base and the J gene end by 6 bases; junction bases not matched to a gene: 7. Germline V gene sequence: CDR1 DFQATT, CDR2 SNEGSKA (reference sequence). CDR3 in amino acids: CSARVLAGTGEQYF. In DNA form, the CDR3 reads TGCAGTGCTAGAGTGCTAGCGGGGACTGGCGAGCAGTACTTC.

In this sample, this clonotype turned up a few times. V gene TRBV5-1 combines with J gene TRBJ1-2; D remains ambiguous. Deletions cut 0 bases from V and 4 bases from J, with 10 bases between. The germline V gene has CDR1 SGHRS and CDR2 YFSETQ. This CDR3 is 14 amino acids long. The chain's CDR3 is CASSLDAHLYGYTF. The CDR3 DNA reads TGCGCCAGCAGCTTGGACGCCCACCTCTATGGCTACACCTTC.

The V and J genes are TRBV4-1 and TRBJ2-7; 11 positions agree with TRBD1. The J segment lost 3 bases and the V segment lost 4 bases, leaving 14 bases of the junction unmatched. The CDR3 covers 18 residues. The V gene's germline CDR1 is MGHRA and CDR2 YSYEKL. The CDR3 DNA follows: TGCGCCAGCAGCCTAAGAAGCCCCGGGACAGGGGGACGCTACGAGCAGTACTTC. Protein product: CASSLRSPGTGGRYEQYF.

This clonotype was counted between two and nine times. V is TRBV15 and J is TRBJ2-1; D not certain. The germline V and J ends were trimmed by 1 base and 8 bases, with 12 bases remaining between them. Looked up from germline, CDR1 is LNHNV and CDR2 is YYDKDF (reference sequence). This CDR3 contains 14 residues. The chain's CDR3 is CATSRGYAGHEQFF. DNA of the CDR3: TGTGCCACCAGCAGAGGGTATGCTGGCCATGAGCAGTTCTTC.

This clonotype was observed a few times. The chain is built from TRBV7-9 and TRBJ2-2; TRBD2 might be the D (7 bases). The CDR3 runs 17 residues. V shed 5 bases and J shed 1 base, with 17 bases lying between them. Germline CDR1 reads SEHNR; CDR2 reads FQNEAQ (reference sequence). The CDR3 nucleotides read TGTGCCAGCAGCCACCTTCTCGGGGGGCGGAACACCGGGGAGCTGTTTTTT. Residues: CASSHLLGGRNTGELFF.

The chain has TRBV28 and TRBJ1-4; the match to TRBD1 covers 11 bases. Germline V gene data show CDR1 as MDHEN and CDR2 as SYDVKM. Trimming took 4 bases from V and 12 from J; bases not matched to a gene: 10. This CDR3 is 15 amino acids long. CDR3 sequence reads: CASSSSGTGGRELFF. CDR3 DNA: TGTGCCAGCAGTTCCTCCGGGACAGGGGGAAGAGAACTGTTTTTT.

This clonotype occurred a few times. The V call is TRBV4-2, the J call TRBJ2-3; TRBD2 aligns across 9 bases. The germline V gene encodes CDR1 LGHNA and CDR2 YNFKEQ. The CDR3 loop spans 17 amino acids. Trimming took 4 bases from V and 4 from J; bases not matched to a gene: 12. CDR3 coding DNA: TGTGCCAGCAGCCGCGAGGCGGGAGCGGGGGGCCCAGATACGCAGTATTTT. Amino acid sequence: CASSREAGAGGPDTQYF.